One and the same sample provided the 25 T cell receptor beta chains below, sequenced in a study of cytomegalovirus exposure and HLA in healthy donors. The repertoire was sequenced with immunoSEQ multiplex PCR; TCRdb's copy has only in-frame clones and lacks some. The top ten hold around 4.5% of the sample, which has fewer than 150,000 clones, 88% seen once. Sequencing used PBMCs. These receptors all stem from a man younger than 30 in good health and CMV-seropositive.

The chain links TRBV15 to TRBJ1-6; D is unclear. Germline V gives CDR1 LNHNV, CDR2 YYDKDF (reference sequence). This CDR3 spans 16 amino acids. The V gene lost 3 bases and the J gene lost 4 bases, with 13 bases spanning the gap. CDR3: CATSSERFSYNSPLHF. For the CDR3, the DNA is TGTGCCACCAGCAGTGAACGTTTTAGTTATAATTCACCCCTCCACTTT.

The chain is built from TRBV2 and TRBJ1-6, with no clear D. The length of the CDR3 is 14 residues. The V end lost 6 bases, the J end lost 10 bases, and 16 bases lay between the germline ends. Per germline, CDR1 SNHLY and CDR2 FYNNEI. Here the CDR3 reads CASRSPGRYSPLHF. CDR3 in DNA: TGTGCCAGCAGGAGCCCGGGAAGATACTCACCCCTCCACTTT.

The gene calls are TRBV6-1 and TRBJ2-5, with D unclear. With 4 bases removed from V and 3 bases from J, the gap between germline ends came to 6 bases. The CDR3 spans 12 residues. In germline, CDR1 is MNHNS, CDR2 SASEGT. The CDR3 DNA is TGTGCCAGCAGTGTTTTCAAAGAGACCCAGTACTTC. Amino acids: CASSVFKETQYF.

The chain is built from TRBV19 and TRBJ1-6; 8 bases are a match to TRBD1. The CDR3 sequence is 14 residues long. Trimming took 3 bases from V and 7 from J; bases not matched to a gene: 2. Per germline, CDR1 LNHDA and CDR2 SQIVND (reference sequence). The CDR3 coding sequence is TGTGCCAGTAGTATTACAGGGGGGAATTCACCCCTCCACTTT. Amino acid sequence: CASSITGGNSPLHF.

This chain links TRBV4-2 with TRBJ1-4; TRBD1 might be the D (5 bases). Germline CDR1 LGHNA, CDR2 YNFKEQ. V gave up 3 bases and J gave up 7 bases, with 30 bases separating them. The CDR3 covers 20 residues. The CDR3 reads CASSQPPEGAGHNDGEKLFF. Here the CDR3 DNA reads TGTGCCAGCAGCCAGCCCCCCGAAGGGGCAGGACACAATGATGGTGAAAAACTGTTTTTT.

The rearrangement uses TRBV29-1 and TRBJ2-1, with D perhaps matching TRBD2 (5 bases). The germline gives CDR1 SQVTM, CDR2 ANQGSEA. The CDR3 has 10 amino acids. In DNA form, the CDR3 reads TGCAGATTTAGGACTAATGAGCAGTTCTTC. It translates to CRFRTNEQFF.

V and J are TRBV29-1 and TRBJ2-3, with 8 bases that match TRBD1. The CDR3 runs to 12 residues. Losses at the gene ends were 5 bases for V and 9 bases for J; bases not matched to a gene: 7. Germline assignment: CDR1 SQVTM and CDR2 ANQGSEA. The CDR3 region is CSVLDRDRTQYF. CDR3 in DNA: TGCAGCGTTCTGGACAGGGATCGGACGCAGTATTTT.

This clone appeared once. The V call is TRBV7-8, the J call TRBJ1-2, with 7 bases lining up with TRBD1. This CDR3 has 13 residues. Germline-derived CDR1 and CDR2 are SGHVS and FQNEAQ. V gave up 5 bases and J gave up 2 bases; unmatched junction bases: 2. DNA of the CDR3: TGTGCCAGCAGCACAGGGGAGAACTATGGCTACACCTTC. Protein product: CASSTGENYGYTF.

This clone was picked up a small number of times. This chain connects TRBV5-5 to TRBJ2-5, with D perhaps TRBD1 (6 bases). CDR3 length: 14 residues. V was pared by 0 bases and J by 4 bases, with 10 bases between. Germline V CDR1 and CDR2: SGHKS, YYEKEE (reference sequence). Here the CDR3 reads CASSLATGLETQYF. In DNA, the CDR3 is TGTGCCAGCAGCTTGGCTACAGGGTTAGAGACCCAGTACTTC.

The chain links TRBV19 to TRBJ1-3; 9 bases fit TRBD1. The CDR3 contains 17 residues. V gave up 4 bases and J gave up 0 bases; unmatched junction bases: 7. In germline, CDR1 is LNHDA, CDR2 SQIVND (reference sequence). The chain's CDR3 is CASSRDRASSSGNTIYF. The CDR3 DNA is TGTGCCAGTAGTAGGGACAGGGCATCATCCTCTGGAAACACCATATATTTT.

The rearrangement links TRBV29-1 to TRBJ2-6, with D possibly matching TRBD1 (5 bases). Germline V lookup: CDR1 SQVTM, CDR2 ANQGSEA. Trimming removed 6 bases at V and 1 base at J, with 7 bases between. The CDR3 spans 13 residues. CDR3 protein: CSVRASGANVLTF. CDR3 bases: TGCAGCGTCAGGGCGTCTGGGGCCAACGTCCTGACTTTC.

The chain employs TRBV28 and TRBJ1-3, with 7 positions matching TRBD1. With V trimmed by 4 bases and J by 3 bases, 6 bases remained unmatched. CDR1 and CDR2 (germline): MDHEN, SYDVKM. The CDR3 length is 15 residues. The CDR3 coding sequence is TGTGCCAGCAGTTCGACAGGGTTCCGTGGAAACACCATATATTTT. This codes for CASSSTGFRGNTIYF. Complete variable domain (other parts from reference TRBV28 and TRBJ1-3): DVKVTQSSRYLVKRTGEKVFLECVQDMDHENMFWYRQDPGLGLRLIYFSYDVKMKEKGDIPEGYSVSREKKERFSLILESASTNQTSMYLCASSSTGFRGNTIYFGEGSWLTVV.

The chain couples TRBV18 to TRBJ1-6; D is perhaps TRBD1 (5 bases). The length of the CDR3 is 17 residues. The germline V and J ends were trimmed by 1 base and 5 bases, with 15 bases remaining between them. Germline CDR1 KGHSH, CDR2 LQKENI. The CDR3 DNA follows: TGTGCCAGCTCACCACGCGGAAGGGGCAATAATAATTCACCCCTCCACTTT. Residues: CASSPRGRGNNNSPLHF.

CDR3: CASSPPSGGSSYNEQFF. The CDR3 nucleotides are TGTGCCAGCAGCCCCCCTAGCGGGGGGAGCTCCTACAATGAGCAGTTCTTC. V usage is TRBV9 and J usage is TRBJ2-1, with 11 positions matching TRBD2. The V segment lost 4 bases and the J segment 0 bases; nucleotides outside the gene matches: 6. CDR1 is SGDLS, CDR2 YYNGEE, per germline. This CDR3 comprises 17 residues.

The rearrangement links TRBV4-1 to TRBJ2-1, with D unresolved. Deletions cut 4 bases from V and 5 bases from J, with 9 bases between. CDR3 length: 13 residues. CDR1 MGHRA and CDR2 YSYEKL come from the germline V gene. For the CDR3, the DNA is TGCGCCAGCAGCCGCCCCACTGACAATGAGCAGTTCTTC. This codes for CASSRPTDNEQFF.

The chain links TRBV14 to TRBJ1-3; D gene ambiguous. Trimming cost V 2 bases and J 3 bases, with 8 bases left between them. The CDR3 length is 14 residues. Per germline, CDR1 SGHDN and CDR2 FVKESK. The CDR3 nucleotides read TGTGCCAGCAGCCAAAGAGGAATTGGAAACACCATATATTTT. It is translated as CASSQRGIGNTIYF.

This clone was observed a single time. The chain carries TRBV9 and TRBJ2-4, with 14 bases matching TRBD2. Germline CDR1 is SGDLS and CDR2 is YYNGEE. The CDR3 spans 19 residues. V was clipped by 3 bases and J by 9 bases; unmatched bases: 17. The CDR3 loop reads CASSGPGQGTSGGLGIQYF. The DNA of the CDR3 is TGTGCCAGCAGCGGCCCGGGACAGGGGACTAGCGGGGGTTTGGGCATTCAGTACTTC.

V gene TRBV6-1 combines with J gene TRBJ2-3, with D perhaps TRBD1 (8 bases). The V end lost 5 bases, the J end lost 4 bases, and 16 bases lay between the germline ends. This CDR3 is built from 15 residues. Germline V gene sequence: CDR1 MNHNS, CDR2 SASEGT. CDR3 protein: CASSRTGGGSDTQYF. CDR3 sequence (DNA): TGTGCCAGCAGTCGCACAGGGGGAGGGTCAGATACGCAGTATTTT.

The chain recombines TRBV19 with TRBJ1-5; a possible D gene is TRBD1 (5 bases). From germline, CDR1 is LNHDA and CDR2 SQIVND (reference sequence). The length of the CDR3 is 17 residues. Trimming stripped 3 bases from V and 1 base from J, with 16 bases between. The CDR3 DNA reads as TGTGCCAGTAGTATGGGTTCGGGGGACCCAAGCAATCAGCCCCAGCATTTT. As protein: CASSMGSGDPSNQPQHF. Full variable domain (remainder filled in from reference TRBV19 and TRBJ1-5): DGGITQSPKYLFRKEGQNVTLSCEQNLNHDAMYWYRQDPGQGLRLIYYSQIVNDFQKGDIAEGYSVSREKKESFPLTVTSAQKNPTAFYLCASSMGSGDPSNQPQHFGDGTRLSIL.

The rearrangement uses TRBV7-2 and TRBJ1-2; TRBD1 matches at 7 bases. Trimming cost V 2 bases and J 3 bases; bases outside gene matches: 3. In germline, CDR1 is SGHTA, CDR2 FQGNSA. The CDR3 runs 14 residues. In nucleotides, the CDR3 is TGTGCCAGCAGCTTACTTGGGACAGACTATGGCTACACCTTC. Translated: CASSLLGTDYGYTF.

This chain links TRBV29-1 with TRBJ2-3; 7 bases are shared with TRBD2. Per germline, CDR1 SQVTM and CDR2 ANQGSEA. This CDR3 contains 14 residues. The V segment lost 6 bases and the J segment 6 bases; nucleotides outside the gene matches: 12. For the CDR3, the DNA is TGCAGCGTGAGGGAGGGGTCGAAAAGGGATACGCAGTATTTT. Encoded protein: CSVREGSKRDTQYF.

The chain is built from TRBV7-9 and TRBJ2-5, with 8 nucleotides matching TRBD1. V lost 5 bases, J lost 7 bases, and 12 bases stayed unmatched. CDR3 length: 15 residues. CDR1 and CDR2 from the germline V gene are SEHNR and FQNEAQ (reference sequence). The CDR3 loop reads CASSPRQGFGLTQYF. The CDR3 bases are TGTGCCAGCAGCCCCCGACAGGGGTTCGGACTGACCCAGTACTTC.

V gene TRBV7-2 combines with J gene TRBJ2-3; D is perhaps TRBD2 (7 bases). CDR3 length equals 15 residues. Germline CDR1 reads SGHTA; CDR2 reads FQGNSA. V dropped 4 bases and J dropped 0 bases, with 11 bases sitting between them. CDR3 protein: CASSSGGPSTDTQYF. Written as DNA, the CDR3 is TGTGCCAGCAGCTCCGGGGGGCCTAGCACAGATACGCAGTATTTT.

The V and J genes are TRBV28 and TRBJ1-2, with D unclear. V was pared by 5 bases and J by 4 bases, with 11 bases between. This CDR3 comprises 13 residues. The germline CDR1 and CDR2 sequences are MDHEN and SYDVKM. CDR3 loop: CASSGGLLYGYTF. The CDR3 DNA reads TGTGCCAGCAGTGGAGGACTCCTCTATGGCTACACCTTC.

This clone occurred once. This sample includes further DNA sequences coding for the same CDR3. The genes are TRBV29-1 and TRBJ1-5, with D maybe TRBD1 (6 bases). Trimming took 6 bases from V and 1 from J, leaving 10 bases between them. CDR1 and CDR2 (germline): SQVTM, ANQGSEA. The CDR3 covers 13 residues. The CDR3 DNA follows: TGCAGCGTAGCAACAGGGAGCAATCAGCCCCAGCATTTT. Its translation is CSVATGSNQPQHF.